These 29 T cell receptor beta chains came from one sample sequenced in a study of T cells after yellow fever vaccination. A single record per CDR3 protein comes from TCRdb applying MiXCR to the 5' RACE reads. The table lists 120,000 or so distinct CDR3 sequences, roughly 15% of them singletons. Specimen: CD8+ T cells sorted from PBMCs, collected 5 days after the yellow fever booster vaccination. These receptors originate from a man younger than 35 who received the YFV17D yellow fever vaccine.

This clonotype was recorded a few times. This sequence joins TRBV5-1 and TRBJ2-7; 11 nucleotides line up with TRBD2. After removal of 5 bases from V and 2 bases from J, the junction contained 3 bases not matched to a gene. In germline, CDR1 is SGHRS, CDR2 YFSETQ. The CDR3 sequence is 14 residues long. CDR3 region: CASSPSGGTYEQYF. The CDR3 DNA follows: TGCGCCAGCAGTCCTAGCGGGGGGACCTACGAGCAGTACTTC.

This clonotype was detected only a few times. J is TRBJ2-3 and V is TRBV7-3; 9 bases are shared with TRBD2. From germline, CDR1 is SGHTA and CDR2 FQGTGA. V trimming: 5 bases; J trimming: 2 bases; junction bases outside the gene matches: 11. This CDR3 is 17 amino acids long. The chain's CDR3 is CASSPLGSGGYTDTQYF. In nucleotides, the CDR3 is TGTGCCAGCAGCCCCCTGGGTAGCGGGGGATACACAGATACGCAGTATTTT.

This clonotype came up a few times. This rearrangement joins TRBV9 to TRBJ2-3, with D possibly being TRBD1 (5 bases). Per the germline V gene, CDR1 is SGDLS and CDR2 is YYNGEE. V lost 3 bases to trimming and J lost 5 bases, with 19 bases between them. The length of the CDR3 is 16 residues. The CDR3 sequence is CASSAPPGFPGDTQYF. CDR3 in DNA: TGTGCCAGCAGCGCACCCCCAGGGTTTCCAGGAGATACGCAGTATTTT.

In this sample, this clonotype turned up a few times. The chain is built from TRBV29-1 and TRBJ2-5; 8 bases map to TRBD1. The CDR3 consists of 18 residues. The V and J ends lost 0 bases and 0 bases, in that order; junction bases with no gene match: 12. The germline V gene has CDR1 SQVTM and CDR2 ANQGSEA. The CDR3 coding sequence is TGCAGCGTTGAAGATGGGGGACAGGATTTCCCGTACCAAGAGACCCAGTACTTC. It specifies CSVEDGGQDFPYQETQYF.

In this sample, this clonotype turned up a few times. The chain recombines TRBV5-6 with TRBJ2-3; D perhaps matches TRBD2 (7 bases). Germline V gene sequence: CDR1 SGHDT, CDR2 YYEEEE. Trimming cost V 1 base and J 6 bases, with 15 bases left between them. This CDR3 has 15 amino acids. The CDR3 protein is CASSLSGGQGDTQYF. The CDR3 bases are TGTGCCAGCAGCTTGTCCGGGGGGCAAGGGGATACGCAGTATTTT.

J is TRBJ2-3 and V is TRBV7-8; D gene uncertain. The V gene's germline CDR1 is SGHVS and CDR2 FQNEAQ. The CDR3 length is 16 residues. V lost 1 base to trimming and J lost 0 bases, with 11 bases between them. This CDR3 reads CASSLDGYTSTDTQYF. The CDR3 coding sequence is TGTGCCAGCAGCTTAGACGGATACACTAGCACAGATACGCAGTATTTT.

The chain recombines TRBV4-3 with TRBJ1-1; D remains ambiguous. This CDR3 is 14 amino acids long. Trimming shortened V by 1 base and J by 7 bases, and 13 bases separated the two germline ends. Per the germline V gene, CDR1 is LGHNA and CDR2 is YSLEER. CDR3 sequence: CASSQVPGRGEAFF. The CDR3, as DNA: TGCGCCAGCAGCCAAGTACCGGGAAGAGGTGAAGCTTTCTTT.

The genes are TRBV7-6 and TRBJ2-7; D is perhaps TRBD1 (5 bases). The CDR3 is 15 residues long. Between the trimmed V and J ends, which lost 1 base and 0 bases, there was a span of 10 bases. From germline, CDR1 is SGHVS and CDR2 FNYEAQ. This CDR3 is CASSLEGVSSYEQYF. The CDR3 nucleotides are TGTGCCAGCAGCTTAGAAGGGGTGAGCTCCTACGAGCAGTACTTC.

This clonotype qualifies as medium-sized. The chain is built from TRBV6-4 and TRBJ2-1; TRBD2 aligns across 10 bases. V lost 4 bases, J lost 2 bases, and 2 bases stayed unmatched. The CDR3 spans 15 residues. Germline lookup yields CDR1 MRHNA and CDR2 SNTAGT. CDR3 amino acids: CASSGTSGTYNEQFF. The CDR3 bases are TGTGCCAGCAGTGGGACTAGCGGAACCTACAATGAGCAGTTCTTC.

This clonotype was seen more than once but under ten times. The chain is built from TRBV3-1 and TRBJ2-3; 10 bases map to TRBD2. The trim removed 4 bases at V and 5 bases at J, leaving 9 bases unmatched. The CDR3 totals 16 residues. The germline CDR1 and CDR2 sequences are LGHDT and YNNKEL (reference sequence). The CDR3 region has the DNA TGTGCCAGCAGCCTTCTAGCGGGGGTACTTGAAGATACGCAGTATTTT. As protein: CASSLLAGVLEDTQYF.

Points on this clonotype: Possible read error: a much larger clone is one base away. V and J are TRBV29-1 and TRBJ1-2, with 7 positions matching TRBD1. The CDR3 runs to 13 residues. CDR1 is SQVTM, CDR2 ANQGSEA, per germline. The CDR3: CGVGGGASYGYTF. The CDR3 DNA follows: TGCGGCGTTGGAGGGGGCGCGAGTTATGGCTACACCTTC.

This clonotype was counted only a few times. In DNA, the CDR3 is TGCGCCAGCAGCTTGGCCGCTAGCGGGGGAGATACGCAGTATTTT. Translating gives CASSLAASGGDTQYF. The rearrangement links TRBV5-1 to TRBJ2-3, with 10 bases identical to TRBD2. Germline V gene sequence: CDR1 SGHRS, CDR2 YFSETQ. The CDR3 is 15 amino acids. V lost 0 bases and J lost 5; bases outside the gene matches: 3.

The chain couples TRBV5-4 to TRBJ2-7; possible D gene TRBD2, 5 bases. Trimming stripped 4 bases from V and 2 bases from J, with 13 bases between. This CDR3 contains 14 residues. Germline assignment: CDR1 SGHNT and CDR2 YYREEE (reference sequence). The CDR3 DNA is TGTGCCAGCAGCGAGGACTTATCCCCCTACGAGCAGTACGTC. This translates into CASSEDLSPYEQYV.

This clonotype has at least ten counts. This sequence joins TRBV7-2 and TRBJ2-2; unclear D gene. The CDR3 is 15 residues long. Trimming left V 5 bases short and J 1 base short, with 11 bases between. CDR1 and CDR2 from the germline V gene are SGHTA and FQGNSA. CDR3: CASSTRAGNTGELFF. For the CDR3, the DNA is TGTGCCAGCAGCACCCGGGCAGGGAACACCGGGGAGCTGTTTTTT.

The chain uses TRBV15 and TRBJ1-2; TRBD1 aligns across 8 bases. Germline CDR1 and CDR2: LNHNV and YYDKDF (reference sequence). The CDR3 sequence is 16 residues long. Trimming cost V 5 bases and J 4 bases; bases outside gene matches: 12. This chain's CDR3 is CATSDGAGQGGYGYTF. CDR3 DNA: TGTGCCACCAGCGATGGGGCAGGACAGGGCGGCTATGGCTACACCTTC. Full variable domain (missing parts from reference TRBV15 and TRBJ1-2): DAMVIQNPRYQVTQFGKPVTLSCSQTLNHNVMYWYQQKSSQAPKLLFHYYDKDFNNEADTPDNFQSRRPNTSFCFLDIRSPGLGDTAMYLCATSDGAGQGGYGYTFGSGTRLTVV.

The sample holds a few counts of this clonotype. The chain links TRBV27 to TRBJ2-1; 8 bases map to TRBD2. Trimming at V came to 6 bases and at J to 5 bases, leaving 12 bases not matched to a gene. This CDR3 spans 16 amino acids. The germline CDR1 and CDR2 sequences are MNHEY and SMNVEV (reference sequence). As DNA, the CDR3 is TGTGCCAGCAGCCGCCCCGGGTCGGGGGGGGACAATGAGCAGTTCTTC. Protein: CASSRPGSGGDNEQFF.

The chain uses TRBV29-1 and TRBJ2-3, with D tentatively TRBD1 (6 bases). Trimming cost V 1 base and J 3 bases, with 11 bases left between them. This CDR3 has 14 residues. Per the germline V gene, CDR1 is SQVTM and CDR2 is ANQGSEA. This CDR3 is CSVEGQQGTDTQYF. CDR3 sequence (DNA): TGCAGCGTTGAAGGTCAGCAGGGGACAGATACGCAGTATTTT.

V gene TRBV19 combines with J gene TRBJ2-6, with 9 bases lining up with TRBD1. The CDR3 runs to 17 residues. Trimming took 5 bases from V and 2 from J; bases not matched to a gene: 7. In germline, CDR1 is LNHDA, CDR2 SQIVND (reference sequence). The CDR3 bases are TGTGCCAGTAGTCCTCAGGACAGGGGACCTGGGGCCAACGTCCTGACTTTC. Residues: CASSPQDRGPGANVLTF.

This clonotype was seen more than once but under ten times. The genes are TRBV18 and TRBJ1-1, with D tentatively TRBD1 (6 bases). The CDR3 is 10 amino acids. The germline V and J ends were trimmed by 8 bases and 11 bases, with 12 bases remaining between them. CDR1 is KGHSH, CDR2 LQKENI, per germline. CDR3 sequence reads: CASRDTDAFF. In DNA form, the CDR3 reads TGTGCCAGCCGGGACACCGACGCTTTCTTT.

A few counts support this clonotype. J is TRBJ2-5 and V is TRBV6-2 or TRBV6-3, with 7 bases fitting TRBD1. V lost 3 bases and J lost 0; bases outside the gene matches: 7. CDR1 is MNHEY and CDR2 is SVGEGT in the germline V gene. The CDR3 is 16 amino acids. CDR3 sequence: CASSYSTDRYQETQYF. The CDR3 nucleotides are TGTGCCAGCAGTTATTCCACGGACAGGTACCAAGAGACCCAGTACTTC.

This clonotype was seen many times. V is TRBV29-1 and J is TRBJ1-1; D is unclear. Germline values: CDR1 SQVTM, CDR2 ANQGSEA. The CDR3 has 12 residues. V was trimmed by 6 bases and J by 0 bases, leaving 8 bases between them. The CDR3 region has the DNA TGCAGCGTCGGGAGGATGAACACTGAAGCTTTCTTT. Translated, it gives CSVGRMNTEAFF.

This clonotype was seen ten or more times. The chain joins TRBV10-3 to TRBJ2-7; the D gene is possibly TRBD1 (6 bases). Germline V gives CDR1 ENHRY, CDR2 SYGVKD. Between the trimmed V and J ends, which lost 0 bases and 0 bases, there was a span of 6 bases. The CDR3 totals 14 residues. The CDR3 loop is CAISESDSSYEQYF. CDR3 DNA sequence: TGTGCCATCAGTGAGTCGGACAGCTCCTACGAGCAGTACTTC.

V is TRBV6-2 or TRBV6-3 and J is TRBJ2-7; D is uncertain. Trimming took 0 bases from V and 6 from J, leaving 18 bases between them. CDR1 is MNHEY and CDR2 is SVGEGT in the germline V gene. The CDR3 totals 16 residues. This chain's CDR3 is CASSYSITEQFPEQYV. The DNA for the CDR3 is TGTGCCAGCAGTTACTCGATCACCGAGCAGTTCCCCGAGCAGTACGTC.

This clonotype was counted between two and nine times. V usage is TRBV7-9 and J usage is TRBJ2-1; D unresolved. V lost 5 bases and J lost 2, with 7 bases in between. Germline lookup yields CDR1 SEHNR and CDR2 FQNEAQ (reference sequence). CDR3 length equals 13 residues. The CDR3 here is CASSPTTYNEQFF. CDR3 bases: TGTGCCAGCAGCCCCACGACCTACAATGAGCAGTTCTTC.

This clonotype has just a few counts. The CDR3: CSAGPGAWETQYF. For the CDR3, the DNA is TGCAGTGCCGGGCCGGGGGCCTGGGAGACCCAGTACTTC. The chain links TRBV20-1 to TRBJ2-5; possibly TRBD1 or TRBD2 for D (6 bases each). CDR3 length: 13 amino acids. Trimming removed 6 bases from V and 5 bases from J, with 16 bases in between. CDR1 is DFQATT, CDR2 SNEGSKA, per germline (reference sequence).

V usage is TRBV7-9 and J usage is TRBJ2-5; 11 bases are shared with TRBD2. This CDR3 region has 16 residues. Looked up from germline, CDR1 is SEHNR and CDR2 is FQNEAQ (reference sequence). The V gene end was trimmed by 5 bases and the J gene end by 5 bases; junction bases not matched to a gene: 10. The CDR3 protein is CASSPSSGGFLETQYF. CDR3 DNA sequence: TGTGCCAGCAGCCCCTCTAGCGGGGGGTTTCTGGAGACCCAGTACTTC.

The table lists this clonotype with a few counts. The chain links TRBV18 to TRBJ2-5; TRBD1 might be the D (6 bases). The V gene's germline CDR1 is KGHSH and CDR2 LQKENI. V was clipped by 3 bases and J by 0 bases, with 14 bases between them. This CDR3 has 16 amino acids. The CDR3 DNA reads as TGTGCCAGCTCACCTCGTACAGGGAAGTACCAAGAGACCCAGTACTTC. Protein sequence: CASSPRTGKYQETQYF.

This clonotype came up many times. V usage is TRBV6-2 or TRBV6-3 and J usage is TRBJ2-7; weak D call: TRBD1 (6 bases). Deletions cut 8 bases from V and 3 bases from J, with 17 bases between. The CDR3 covers 14 residues. Germline values: CDR1 MNHEY, CDR2 SVGEGT. The CDR3 protein is CASSRTVEFYEQYV. CDR3 DNA sequence: TGTGCCAGCTCCCGGACAGTAGAATTCTACGAGCAGTACGTC.

This chain uses TRBV7-8 with TRBJ1-1; tentative D call: TRBD1 (6 bases). Germline assignment: CDR1 SGHVS and CDR2 FQNEAQ. The CDR3 is made up of 14 amino acids. V dropped 7 bases and J dropped 1 base, with 13 bases sitting between them. CDR3 bases: TGTGCCAGCAAGACAGAACAGGGGAACACTGAAGCTTTCTTT. Encoded protein: CASKTEQGNTEAFF.